The entry that follows covers one T cell receptor beta chain sequence. Its antigen is unidentified. This sample was included in a study of breast tumors, draining lymph nodes, adjacent tissues. Samples came from axillary lymph nodes draining the breast cancer. TCRdb re-called the multiplex PCR reads with MiXCR, one entry per CDR3 protein. Of some 130,000 distinct CDR3 sequences in the sample, nearly 20% were seen once. This CDR3 is built from 19 residues. Trimming took off 1 base at V and 0 bases at J, with 19 bases between the two ends. Germline CDR1 reads LGHNA; CDR2 reads YNFKEQ. General observations from the study: Compared with lymph nodes, tumors were less diverse; compared with nontumor tissue, more.

This sequence was found in a female donor with breast cancer. Some clones in this sample may be carry-over from other donors' samples. The chain employs TRBV4-2 and TRBJ1-5, with D unresolved. Source material: axillary lymph node tissue. CDR3 sequence (DNA): TGTGCCAGCAGCCAAGTCCTGACCCTTTCGCAGGATAGCAATCAGCCCCAGCATTTT. Protein: CASSQVLTLSQDSNQPQHF.